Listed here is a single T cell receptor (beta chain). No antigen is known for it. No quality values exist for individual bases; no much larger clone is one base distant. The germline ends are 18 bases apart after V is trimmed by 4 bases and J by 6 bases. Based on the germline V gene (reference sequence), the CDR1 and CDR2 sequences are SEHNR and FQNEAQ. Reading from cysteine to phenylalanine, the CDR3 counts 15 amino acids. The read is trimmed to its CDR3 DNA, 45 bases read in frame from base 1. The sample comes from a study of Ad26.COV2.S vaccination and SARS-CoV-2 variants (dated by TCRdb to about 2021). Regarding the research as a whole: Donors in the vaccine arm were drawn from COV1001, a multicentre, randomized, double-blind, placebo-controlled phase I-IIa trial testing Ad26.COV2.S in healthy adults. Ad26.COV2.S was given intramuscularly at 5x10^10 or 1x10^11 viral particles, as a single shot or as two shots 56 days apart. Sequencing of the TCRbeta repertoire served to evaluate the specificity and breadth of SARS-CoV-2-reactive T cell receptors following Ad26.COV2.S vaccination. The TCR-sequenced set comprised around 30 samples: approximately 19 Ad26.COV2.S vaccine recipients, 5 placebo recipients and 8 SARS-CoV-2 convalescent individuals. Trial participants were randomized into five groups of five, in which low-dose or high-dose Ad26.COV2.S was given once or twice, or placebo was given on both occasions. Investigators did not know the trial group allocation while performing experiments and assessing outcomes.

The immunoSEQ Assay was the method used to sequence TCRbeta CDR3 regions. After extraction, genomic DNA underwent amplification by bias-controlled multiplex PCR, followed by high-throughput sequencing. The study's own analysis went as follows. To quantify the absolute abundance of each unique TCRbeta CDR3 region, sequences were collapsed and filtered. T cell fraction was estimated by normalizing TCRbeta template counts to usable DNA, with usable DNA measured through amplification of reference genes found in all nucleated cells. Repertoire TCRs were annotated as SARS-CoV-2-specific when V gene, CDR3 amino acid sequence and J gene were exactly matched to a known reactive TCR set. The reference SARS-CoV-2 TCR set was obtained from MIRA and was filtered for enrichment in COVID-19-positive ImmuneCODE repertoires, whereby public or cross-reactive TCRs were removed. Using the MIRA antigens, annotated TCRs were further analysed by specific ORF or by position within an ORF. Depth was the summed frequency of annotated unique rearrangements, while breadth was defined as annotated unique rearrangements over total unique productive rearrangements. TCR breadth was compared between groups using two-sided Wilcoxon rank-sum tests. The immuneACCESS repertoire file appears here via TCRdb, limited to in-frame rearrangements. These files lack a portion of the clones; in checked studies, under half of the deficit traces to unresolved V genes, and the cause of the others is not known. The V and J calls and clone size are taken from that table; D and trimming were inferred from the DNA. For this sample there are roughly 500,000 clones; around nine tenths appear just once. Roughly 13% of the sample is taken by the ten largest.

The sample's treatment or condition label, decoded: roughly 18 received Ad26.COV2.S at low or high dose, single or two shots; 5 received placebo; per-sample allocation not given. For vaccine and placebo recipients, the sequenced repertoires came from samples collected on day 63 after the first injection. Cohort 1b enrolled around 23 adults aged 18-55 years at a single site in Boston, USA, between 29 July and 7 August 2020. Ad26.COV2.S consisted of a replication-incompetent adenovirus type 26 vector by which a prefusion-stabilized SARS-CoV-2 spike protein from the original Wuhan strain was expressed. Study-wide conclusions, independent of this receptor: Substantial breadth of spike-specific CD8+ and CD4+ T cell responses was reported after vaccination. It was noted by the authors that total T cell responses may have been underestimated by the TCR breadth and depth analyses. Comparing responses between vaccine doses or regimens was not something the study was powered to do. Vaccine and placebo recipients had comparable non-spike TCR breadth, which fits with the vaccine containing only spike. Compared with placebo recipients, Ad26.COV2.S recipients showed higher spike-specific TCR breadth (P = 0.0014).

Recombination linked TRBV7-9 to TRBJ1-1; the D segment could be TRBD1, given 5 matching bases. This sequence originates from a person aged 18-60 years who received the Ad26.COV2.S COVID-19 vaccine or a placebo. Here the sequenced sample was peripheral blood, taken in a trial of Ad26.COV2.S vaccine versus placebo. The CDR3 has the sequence CASSSLSKGRPEAFF. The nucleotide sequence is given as TGTGCCAGCAGCTCGCTCTCTAAGGGGAGGCCTGAAGCTTTCTTT. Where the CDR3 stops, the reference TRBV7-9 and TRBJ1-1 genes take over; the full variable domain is DTGVSQNPRHKITKRGQNVTFRCDPISEHNRLYWYRQTLGQGPEFLTYFQNEAQLEKSRLLSDRFSAERPKGSFSTLEIQRTEQGDSAMYLCASSSLSKGRPEAFFGQGTRLTVV.